Listed below are T cell receptor beta chains from one sample, sequenced in a study of blood T cell repertoires in COVID-19. Produced via immunoSEQ multiplex PCR; TCRdb's table is partial and in-frame only. The sample records under 300,000 clones, around 88% being singletons. The specimen was PBMCs or T cells enriched from blood (not recorded which). These receptors were obtained from a woman between 40 and 50 years old with acute COVID-19. CDR3s include the opening cysteine and the closing phenylalanine or tryptophan. The order of the fields is D gene, J gene, V gene, clone size, CDR3 protein, CDR3 DNA. D genes are given only for firm matches. For some rows the clone size is stated as once, few or many, or as a class when expanded; others skip it.

d_call: TRBD1
j_call: TRBJ2-5
v_call: TRBV11-3
clone_size: NA
cdr3_aa: CASSPLDRGSLRSEETQYF
cdr3_nt: TGTGCCAGCAGCCCCCTGGACAGGGGAAGTCTTCGTTCTGAAGAGACCCAGTACTTC

d_call: TRBD1
j_call: TRBJ1-6
v_call: TRBV19
clone_size: NA
cdr3_aa: CASSIARTGNGSPLHF
cdr3_nt: TGTGCCAGTAGCATAGCCCGGACAGGGAATGGATCACCCCTCCACTTT

d_call: TRBD1
j_call: TRBJ1-1
v_call: TRBV7-2
clone_size: NA
cdr3_aa: CASSLGWDRSNTEAFF
cdr3_nt: TGTGCCAGCAGCTTAGGGTGGGACAGGTCAAACACTGAAGCTTTCTTT

d_call: TRBD1
j_call: TRBJ1-2
v_call: TRBV5-6
clone_size: NA
cdr3_aa: CASSRITPGQGAQGYTF
cdr3_nt: TGTGCCAGCAGCCGAATCACCCCGGGACAGGGGGCGCAGGGCTACACCTTC

d_call: NA
j_call: TRBJ2-3
v_call: TRBV9
clone_size: NA
cdr3_aa: CASSPAAGYTDTQYF
cdr3_nt: TGTGCCAGCAGCCCCGCCGCGGGGTACACAGATACGCAGTATTTT

d_call: NA
j_call: TRBJ2-2
v_call: TRBV3-1/TRBV3-2
clone_size: NA
cdr3_aa: CASSPMPGSGELFF
cdr3_nt: TGTGCCAGCAGCCCAATGCCGGGGTCCGGGGAGCTGTTTTTT

d_call: NA
j_call: TRBJ1-2
v_call: TRBV5-6
clone_size: many
cdr3_aa: CASSLESDYGYTF
cdr3_nt: TGTGCCAGCAGCTTGGAGTCGGACTATGGCTACACCTTC

d_call: NA
j_call: TRBJ2-2
v_call: TRBV18
clone_size: NA
cdr3_aa: CASKEGQNTGELFF
cdr3_nt: TGTGCCAGCAAGGAGGGGCAGAACACCGGGGAGCTGTTTTTT

d_call: TRBD1
j_call: TRBJ2-5
v_call: TRBV6-2/TRBV6-3
clone_size: once
cdr3_aa: CASSFSTGLVGETQYF
cdr3_nt: TGTGCCAGCAGTTTTTCGACAGGGCTGGTTGGGGAGACCCAGTACTTC

d_call: NA
j_call: TRBJ1-1
v_call: TRBV10-1
clone_size: NA
cdr3_aa: CASSESGTGQKAFF
cdr3_nt: TGCGCCAGCAGTGAGTCCGGAACAGGGCAAAAAGCTTTCTTT